Shown below are 8 T cell receptor beta chains from a single sample sequenced in a study of blood T cell repertoires in COVID-19. The table came from immunoSEQ multiplex PCR; TCRdb's copy has only in-frame clones and leaves some out. This table holds over 85,000 clones, roughly 84% found once. Sequencing input: peripheral blood. These receptors all stem from a woman aged 80 or older with acute or convalescent COVID-19.

The CDR3 DNA sequence: TGCAGCGTTGGGCAGAACACTGAAGCTTTCTTT. Encoded protein: CSVGQNTEAFF. The chain uses TRBV29-1 and TRBJ1-1; D gene uncertain. The CDR3 consists of 11 residues. The V gene's germline CDR1 is SQVTM and CDR2 ANQGSEA. V gave up 4 bases and J gave up 1 base, with 4 bases separating them.

This chain joins TRBV5-4 and TRBJ2-7, with D maybe TRBD2 (6 bases). This CDR3 contains 15 residues. The germline V and J ends were trimmed by 0 bases and 0 bases, with 10 bases remaining between them. Per germline, CDR1 SGHNT and CDR2 YYREEE (reference sequence). The DNA for the CDR3 is TGTGCCAGCAGCTTGGTCGGAGGGTCCTCCTACGAGCAGTACTTC. This sequence encodes CASSLVGGSSYEQYF.

This chain uses TRBV6-5 with TRBJ2-2; no clear D. This CDR3 region has 14 residues. V lost 8 bases to trimming and J lost 0 bases, with 10 bases between them. Germline loops: CDR1 MNHEY, CDR2 SVGAGI. In nucleotides, the CDR3 is TGTGCCAGCCCACAGCCAGCGAACACCGGGGAGCTGTTTTTT. It codes for CASPQPANTGELFF.

The V call is TRBV7-5, the J call TRBJ2-6; the table assigns TRBD1, which was not confirmed against the DNA. TRBV7-5 represents a pseudogene. This CDR3 contains 18 residues. The CDR3 sequence is CARSLPTVDNSGANVLTF. CDR3 bases: TGTGCCAGAAGCTTACCAACCGTTGACAACTCTGGGGCCAACGTCCTGACTTTC.

The table lists this clone with a count of one. The gene calls are TRBV5-5 and TRBJ1-2, with a tentative D call TRBD1 (5 bases). Germline CDR1 is SGHKS and CDR2 is YYEKEE (reference sequence). This CDR3 contains 15 residues. V lost 0 bases to trimming and J lost 2 bases, with 11 bases between them. The CDR3 DNA reads TGTGCCAGCAGCTTGGATGCAGGGCGGAACTATGGCTACACCTTC. Translating it yields CASSLDAGRNYGYTF.

The chain joins TRBV9 to TRBJ2-5; perhaps TRBD1 as D (5 bases). Between the trimmed V and J ends, which lost 5 bases and 1 base, there was a span of 15 bases. The length of the CDR3 is 15 residues. Germline-derived CDR1 and CDR2 are SGDLS and YYNGEE. For the CDR3, the DNA is TGTGCCAGCAGACCCGTGGGGCAGGGCCAAGAGACCCAGTACTTC. As protein: CASRPVGQGQETQYF.

This clone came up once. The chain employs TRBV6-1 and TRBJ1-2, with D tentatively TRBD1 (6 bases). This CDR3 is built from 14 residues. Germline V gives CDR1 MNHNS, CDR2 SASEGT. Trimming removed 1 base from V and 6 bases from J, with 12 bases in between. CDR3 sequence reads: CASSEVQGLDGYTF. CDR3 bases: TGTGCCAGCAGTGAAGTTCAGGGGTTGGATGGCTACACCTTC.

This clone has just one count. This chain connects TRBV7-3 to TRBJ2-3, with 13 bases aligning to TRBD2. The junction had 8 bases not matched to a gene; V was cut back by 4 bases and J by 4 bases. The CDR3 sequence is 17 residues long. Germline assignment: CDR1 SGHTA and CDR2 FQGTGA. The CDR3 nucleotides read TGTGCCAGCAGCTCAATCAGGGGACTAGCGGGGCCAGATACGCAGTATTTT. Translated: CASSSIRGLAGPDTQYF.